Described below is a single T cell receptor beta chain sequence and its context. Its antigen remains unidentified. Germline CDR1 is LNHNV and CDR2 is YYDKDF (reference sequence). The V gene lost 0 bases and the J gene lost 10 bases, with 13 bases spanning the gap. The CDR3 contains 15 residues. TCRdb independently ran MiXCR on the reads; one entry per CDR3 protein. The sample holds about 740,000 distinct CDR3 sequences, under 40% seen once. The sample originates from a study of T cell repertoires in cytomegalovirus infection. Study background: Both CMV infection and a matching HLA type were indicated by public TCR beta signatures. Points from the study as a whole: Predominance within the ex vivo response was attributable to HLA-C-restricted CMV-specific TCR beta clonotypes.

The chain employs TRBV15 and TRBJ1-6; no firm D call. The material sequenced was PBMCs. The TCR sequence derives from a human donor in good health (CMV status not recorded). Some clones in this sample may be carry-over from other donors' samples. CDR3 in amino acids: CATSRDRLLGSPLHF. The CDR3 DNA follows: TGTGCCACCAGCAGAGATAGGCTCCTAGGGTCACCCCTCCACTTT.